The 23 T cell receptor beta chains in this list originate from one sample, sequenced in a study of blood T cell repertoires in COVID-19 (dated by TCRdb to about 2020). Library method: the immunoSEQ multiplex PCR assay. TCRdb took this table from immuneACCESS and kept in-frame rearrangements with V and J called. Such tables lack part of the clones; where checked against another copy, unresolved V genes explain under half of the gap, and the rest is unexplained. The sample yields 250,000 to 350,000 clones; about four fifths were counted once. The ten largest clones add up to 15% to 19% of the sample. Sequencing was performed on peripheral blood. Receptors were obtained from a person aged 70 to 85 with COVID-19, enrolled during active disease.

The chain is built from TRBV9 and TRBJ2-3, with 11 bases fitting TRBD1. The CDR3 runs to 14 residues. V gave up 5 bases and J gave up 6 bases; unmatched junction bases: 5. Per germline, CDR1 SGDLS and CDR2 YYNGEE. The CDR3 bases are TGTGCCAGCAGTCGGACAGGGGGCGCTGATACGCAGTATTTT. Residues: CASSRTGGADTQYF.

This rearrangement joins TRBV7-2 to TRBJ2-3, with D perhaps TRBD2 (7 bases). The CDR3 consists of 17 residues. From germline, CDR1 is SGHTA and CDR2 FQGNSA. V dropped 5 bases and J dropped 2 bases, with 20 bases sitting between them. This CDR3 is CASSPQVGGGPTDTQYF. Written as DNA, the CDR3 is TGTGCCAGCAGCCCCCAGGTGGGGGGGGGCCCCACAGATACGCAGTATTTT.

This clone showed up just once. This chain joins TRBV7-3 and TRBJ2-3; 7 bases match TRBD1. Germline assignment: CDR1 SGHTA and CDR2 FQGTGA. This CDR3 has 16 amino acids. J lost 9 bases, V lost 4 bases, and 16 bases had no gene match. The CDR3 loop reads CASSSFRDRFGQTQYF. As DNA, the CDR3 is TGTGCCAGCAGCTCTTTTCGGGACAGATTTGGGCAGACGCAGTATTTT. The complete variable domain, with remaining parts taken from reference TRBV7-3 and TRBJ2-3, reads GAGVSQTPSNKVTEKGKYVELRCDPISGHTALYWYRQSLGQGPEFLIYFQGTGAADDSGLPNDRFFAVRPEGSVSTLKIQRTERGDSAVYLCASSSFRDRFGQTQYFGPGTRLTVL.

Only a few counts were recorded for this clone. The chain is built from TRBV12-3 or TRBV12-4 and TRBJ1-1; unclear D gene. V lost 4 bases and J lost 4, with 10 bases in between. The CDR3 has 13 residues. Here the CDR3 reads CASSSSSGTEAFF. The CDR3 DNA reads as TGTGCCAGCAGTTCCTCATCGGGCACTGAAGCTTTCTTT.

V gene TRBV7-9 combines with J gene TRBJ1-5, with a possible D match to TRBD1 (6 bases). The CDR3 runs to 15 residues. Trimming stripped 4 bases from V and 6 bases from J, with 16 bases between. Germline V gene lookup returns CDR1 SEHNR and CDR2 FQNEAQ (reference sequence). In DNA form, the CDR3 reads TGTGCCAGCAGCTCCTCCGCAACAGGGTTTCAGCCCCAGCATTTT. This sequence encodes CASSSSATGFQPQHF.

This clone was seen only once. This sequence joins TRBV28 and TRBJ1-6; 9 bases are shared with TRBD1. V trimming: 11 bases; J trimming: 7 bases; junction bases outside the gene matches: 9. Germline V lookup: CDR1 MDHEN, CDR2 SYDVKM. This CDR3 spans 14 amino acids. In DNA, the CDR3 is TGTGCCGGAAACCGGGACAGGGTCAATTCACCCCTCCACTTT. Its translation: CAGNRDRVNSPLHF.

The chain couples TRBV5-1 to TRBJ2-7, with TRBD1 matching over 8 bases. CDR1 is SGHRS and CDR2 is YFSETQ in the germline V gene. The CDR3 is made up of 14 amino acids. V lost 4 bases to trimming and J lost 9 bases; unmatched junction nucleotides: 12. CDR3 sequence reads: CASSMTGDSSGQYF. The CDR3, as DNA: TGCGCCAGCAGCATGACAGGGGATTCCTCCGGGCAGTACTTC. Complete variable domain (other parts from reference TRBV5-1 and TRBJ2-7): KAGVTQTPRYLIKTRGQQVTLSCSPISGHRSVSWYQQTPGQGLQFLFEYFSETQRNKGNFPGRFSGRQFSNSRSEMNVSTLELGDSALYLCASSMTGDSSGQYFGPGTRLTVT.

This clone has more than one count but fewer than ten. The chain joins TRBV7-2 to TRBJ1-4, with D possibly being TRBD1 (5 bases). Looked up from germline, CDR1 is SGHTA and CDR2 is FQGNSA. The CDR3 covers 14 residues. Between the trimmed V and J ends, which lost 5 bases and 6 bases, there was a span of 13 bases. CDR3 sequence (DNA): TGTGCCAGCAGCCTCCTGGGGGGTTATGAAAAACTGTTTTTT. Its protein product is CASSLLGGYEKLFF. The whole variable domain, remainder taken from reference TRBV7-2 and TRBJ1-4, is GAGVSQSPSNKVTEKGKDVELRCDPISGHTALYWYRQSLGQGLEFLIYFQGNSAPDKSGLPSDRFSAERTGGSVSTLTIQRTQQEDSAVYLCASSLLGGYEKLFFGSGTQLSVL.

V is TRBV27 and J is TRBJ2-1; D is possibly TRBD2 (6 bases). V lost 0 bases and J lost 3, with 12 bases in between. The length of the CDR3 is 16 residues. Germline loops: CDR1 MNHEY, CDR2 SMNVEV (reference sequence). The CDR3 loop is CASSLSGGIYYNEQFF. CDR3 nucleotides: TGTGCCAGCAGTTTATCAGGAGGGATTTACTACAATGAGCAGTTCTTC.

The CDR3, as DNA: TGTGCCAGCGGGAGAGAGCCCCGGGATGAAAAACTGTTTTTT. It encodes CASGREPRDEKLFF. The chain uses TRBV5-5 and TRBJ1-4; D is unclear. V was pared by 7 bases and J by 6 bases, with 16 bases between. From germline, CDR1 is SGHKS and CDR2 YYEKEE (reference sequence). CDR3 length equals 14 residues.

The CDR3 loop is CASSAGLARETQYF. For the CDR3, the DNA is TGCGCCAGCAGCGCTGGACTAGCGAGGGAGACCCAGTACTTC. This chain connects TRBV5-1 to TRBJ2-5; 9 bases are a match to TRBD2. Trimming took 4 bases from V and 5 from J; bases not matched to a gene: 6. This CDR3 is built from 14 residues. The germline gives CDR1 SGHRS, CDR2 YFSETQ.

V is TRBV2 and J is TRBJ2-7; 9 bases line up with TRBD1. CDR1 is SNHLY and CDR2 is FYNNEI in the germline V gene. The CDR3 covers 13 residues. V lost 6 bases and J lost 4; bases outside the gene matches: 4. The CDR3 nucleotides read TGTGCCAGCAGCGGACAGGGGAAATACGAGCAGTACTTC. This codes for CASSGQGKYEQYF. Together with reference TRBV2 and TRBJ2-7, the CDR3 gives the full variable domain: EPEVTQTPSHQVTQMGQEVILRCVPISNHLYFYWYRQILGQKVEFLVSFYNNEISEKSEIFDDQFSVERPDGSNFTLKIRSTKLEDSAMYFCASSGQGKYEQYFGPGTRLTVT.

CDR3 residues: CASSYPTRRGPVGMNTEAFF. In nucleotides, the CDR3 is TGTGCCAGCAGTTACCCCACGAGGAGGGGACCTGTGGGCATGAACACTGAAGCTTTCTTT. The gene calls are TRBV6-2 or TRBV6-3 and TRBJ1-1; maybe TRBD1 (5 bases). Trimming left V 2 bases short and J 0 bases short, with 25 bases between. Germline-derived CDR1 and CDR2 are MNHEY and SVGEGT. This CDR3 comprises 20 residues.

This chain connects TRBV14 to TRBJ1-1, with D hard to call. Germline CDR1 reads SGHDN; CDR2 reads FVKESK. Deletions cut 4 bases from V and 1 base from J, with 10 bases between. CDR3 size: 14 residues. The CDR3: CASSRGRGNTEAFF. In nucleotides, the CDR3 is TGTGCCAGCAGCCGCGGGCGGGGGAACACTGAAGCTTTCTTT.

The chain joins TRBV7-7 to TRBJ2-2; 7 positions agree with TRBD2. V trimming: 0 bases; J trimming: 4 bases; junction bases outside the gene matches: 5. This CDR3 has 16 amino acids. Germline assignment: CDR1 SSHAT and CDR2 FNYEAQ (reference sequence). CDR3 amino acids: CASSLAAGVFTGELFF. The CDR3 nucleotides read TGTGCCAGCAGCTTAGCGGCGGGAGTGTTCACCGGGGAGCTGTTTTTT.

This chain connects TRBV4-3 to TRBJ1-6; TRBD1 is a possible D gene (6 bases). This CDR3 is 16 amino acids long. Germline V lookup: CDR1 LGHNA, CDR2 YSLEER. V was clipped by 0 bases and J by 10 bases, with 16 bases between them. The CDR3 DNA sequence: TGCGCCAGCAGCCAAGATATGGACAGCTCGTACTCACCCCTCCACTTT. It yields the protein CASSQDMDSSYSPLHF.

The gene calls are TRBV7-2 and TRBJ2-7, with 10 bases identical to TRBD1. Germline loops: CDR1 SGHTA, CDR2 FQGNSA. Germline trimming cut 3 bases from V and 11 bases from J; bases unmatched to any gene: 13. This CDR3 has 15 residues. The CDR3 DNA follows: TGTGCCAGCAGCTTTGGCCGGACAGGGGGTCAGAGCAAGTACTTC. Translated, it gives CASSFGRTGGQSKYF. Supplemented by reference TRBV7-2 and TRBJ2-7, the full variable domain reads GAGVSQSPSNKVTEKGKDVELRCDPISGHTALYWYRQSLGQGLEFLIYFQGNSAPDKSGLPSDRFSAERTGGSVSTLTIQRTQQEDSAVYLCASSFGRTGGQSKYFGPGTRLTVT.

The J gene is TRBJ1-5, the V gene TRBV6-5; tentatively, D is TRBD1 (6 bases). The ends were cut back, 6 bases at V and 7 bases at J, with 13 bases in the middle. This CDR3 comprises 13 residues. Germline lookup yields CDR1 MNHEY and CDR2 SVGAGI. The CDR3 sequence is CASRTGFGQPQHF. CDR3 in DNA: TGTGCCAGCAGAACAGGGTTCGGGCAGCCCCAGCATTTT.

V gene TRBV2 combines with J gene TRBJ2-2; 8 positions agree with TRBD1. Trimming at V came to 6 bases and at J to 5 bases, leaving 5 bases not matched to a gene. Germline assignment: CDR1 SNHLY and CDR2 FYNNEI. The CDR3 totals 14 residues. The CDR3 reads CASRTGTGTGELFF. DNA for the CDR3: TGTGCCAGCAGGACCGGGACAGGTACCGGGGAGCTGTTTTTT.

CDR3 loop: CASNQFGQQPTDTQYF. The CDR3 nucleotides read TGTGCCAGCAACCAATTTGGACAGCAGCCCACAGATACGCAGTATTTT. This chain links TRBV13 with TRBJ2-3; a weak D match, TRBD1 (6 bases). Germline V gene lookup returns CDR1 PRHDT and CDR2 FYEKMQ (reference sequence). CDR3 length: 16 amino acids. Trimming left V 7 bases short and J 2 bases short, with 19 bases between.

The chain couples TRBV14 to TRBJ2-5; 8 nucleotides line up with TRBD2. CDR1 and CDR2 from the germline V gene are SGHDN and FVKESK. The trim removed 1 base at V and 4 bases at J, leaving 5 bases unmatched. The CDR3 consists of 15 residues. The CDR3 DNA sequence: TGTGCCAGCAGCCAAGTCGGGAGGGTAAGAGAGACCCAGTACTTC. Its protein product is CASSQVGRVRETQYF.

This clone was recorded only once. The V and J genes are TRBV5-6 and TRBJ1-1, with a tentative D call TRBD1 (6 bases). This CDR3 region has 15 residues. Trimming took off 0 bases at V and 1 base at J, with 10 bases between the two ends. Germline V gene sequence: CDR1 SGHDT, CDR2 YYEEEE. CDR3 loop: CASSLAGGPNTEAFF. CDR3 DNA: TGTGCCAGCAGCTTGGCGGGGGGCCCGAACACTGAAGCTTTCTTT.

The CDR3 DNA reads as TGCGCCAGCAGCTTGGCCCCTAGCGGGGATCAGTATTTT. Amino acids: CASSLAPSGDQYF. V is TRBV5-1 and J is TRBJ2-3; TRBD2 aligns across 9 bases. In germline, CDR1 is SGHRS, CDR2 YFSETQ. The trim removed 0 bases at V and 12 bases at J, leaving 5 bases unmatched. This CDR3 contains 13 residues.